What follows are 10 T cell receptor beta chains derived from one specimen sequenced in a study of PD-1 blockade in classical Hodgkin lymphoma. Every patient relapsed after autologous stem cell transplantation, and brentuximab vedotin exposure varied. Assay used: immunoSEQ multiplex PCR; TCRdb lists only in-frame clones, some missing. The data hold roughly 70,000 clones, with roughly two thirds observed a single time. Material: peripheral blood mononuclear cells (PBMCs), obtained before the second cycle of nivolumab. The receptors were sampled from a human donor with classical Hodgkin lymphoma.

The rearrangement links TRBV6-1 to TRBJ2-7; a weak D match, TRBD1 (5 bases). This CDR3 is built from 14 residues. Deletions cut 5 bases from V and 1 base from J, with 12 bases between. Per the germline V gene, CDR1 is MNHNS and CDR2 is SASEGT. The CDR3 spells CASSPDSLSYEQYF. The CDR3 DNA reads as TGTGCCAGCAGTCCCGACAGCTTATCCTACGAGCAGTACTTC.

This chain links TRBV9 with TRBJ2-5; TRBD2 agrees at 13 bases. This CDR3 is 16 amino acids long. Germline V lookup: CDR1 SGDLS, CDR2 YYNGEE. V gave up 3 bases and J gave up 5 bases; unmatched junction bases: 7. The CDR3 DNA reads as TGTGCCAGCAGCGCCGGGACTAGCGGGATGGGGGAGACCCAGTACTTC. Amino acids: CASSAGTSGMGETQYF.

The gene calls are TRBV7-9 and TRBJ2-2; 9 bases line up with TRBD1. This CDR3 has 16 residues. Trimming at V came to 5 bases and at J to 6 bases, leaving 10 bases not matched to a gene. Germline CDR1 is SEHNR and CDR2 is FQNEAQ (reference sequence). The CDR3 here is CASSRLRDRDAGELFF. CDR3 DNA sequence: TGTGCCAGCAGCAGACTAAGGGACAGGGACGCCGGGGAGCTGTTTTTT.

In DNA, the CDR3 is TGTGCCACATCGCCCACCGGACAGATCTATGGCTACACCTTC. This gives the protein CATSPTGQIYGYTF. This rearrangement joins TRBV28 to TRBJ1-2, with D tentatively TRBD1 (6 bases). Germline assignment: CDR1 MDHEN and CDR2 SYDVKM. Trimming removed 10 bases at V and 4 bases at J, with 19 bases between. The CDR3 runs to 14 residues.

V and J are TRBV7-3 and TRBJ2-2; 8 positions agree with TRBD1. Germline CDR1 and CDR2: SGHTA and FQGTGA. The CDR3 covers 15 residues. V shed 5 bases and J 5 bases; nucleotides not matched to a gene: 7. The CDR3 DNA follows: TGTGCCAGCAGCAAAGGACAGGGCGTAACCGGGGAGCTGTTTTTT. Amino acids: CASSKGQGVTGELFF.

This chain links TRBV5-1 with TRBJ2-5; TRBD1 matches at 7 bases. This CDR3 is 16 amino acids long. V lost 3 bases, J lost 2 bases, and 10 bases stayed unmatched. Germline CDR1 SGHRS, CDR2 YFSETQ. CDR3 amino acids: CASSSLGTASQETQYF. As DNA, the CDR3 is TGCGCCAGCAGCTCCCTCGGGACAGCATCTCAAGAGACCCAGTACTTC.

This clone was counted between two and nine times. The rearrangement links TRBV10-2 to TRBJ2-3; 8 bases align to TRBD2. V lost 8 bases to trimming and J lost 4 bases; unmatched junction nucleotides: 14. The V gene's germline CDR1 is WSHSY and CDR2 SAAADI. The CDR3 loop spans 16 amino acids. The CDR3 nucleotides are TGCGCCAGCGGACAGCCGGGACTAGTGGATTCAGATACGCAGTATTTT. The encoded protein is CASGQPGLVDSDTQYF.

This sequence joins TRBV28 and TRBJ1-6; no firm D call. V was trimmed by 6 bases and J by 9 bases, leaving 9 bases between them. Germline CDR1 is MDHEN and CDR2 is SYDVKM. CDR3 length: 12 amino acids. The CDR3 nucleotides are TGTGCCAGCAGACTTTCGGGTTCACCCCTCCACTTT. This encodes CASRLSGSPLHF.

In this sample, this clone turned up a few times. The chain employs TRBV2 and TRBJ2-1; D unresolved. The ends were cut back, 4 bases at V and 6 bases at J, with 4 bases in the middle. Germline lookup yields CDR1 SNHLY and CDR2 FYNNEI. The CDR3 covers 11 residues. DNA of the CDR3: TGTGCCAGCAGTGTTAGCAATGAGCAGTTCTTC. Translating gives CASSVSNEQFF.

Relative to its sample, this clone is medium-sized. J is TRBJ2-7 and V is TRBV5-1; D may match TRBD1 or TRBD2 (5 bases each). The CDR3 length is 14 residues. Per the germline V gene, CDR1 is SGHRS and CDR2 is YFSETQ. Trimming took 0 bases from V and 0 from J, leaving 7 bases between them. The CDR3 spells CASSLGGTSYEQYF. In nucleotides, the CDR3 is TGCGCCAGCAGCTTGGGAGGGACCTCCTACGAGCAGTACTTC.